Shown below are 25 T cell receptor beta chains from a single sample sequenced in a study of blood T cells in healthy people across ages. Then a second PCR, running about 7 to 11 cycles, was carried out with a sample-barcoded 5' primer and a J-beta primer mix. TCRdb independently ran MiXCR on the 5' RACE reads; one entry per CDR3 protein. Of around 2 million distinct CDR3 sequences in the sample, approximately 39% were seen once. Sequenced input: blood. The receptors come from a human donor in good health.

This clonotype was observed once. The rearrangement links TRBV7-6 to TRBJ2-3, with TRBD1 as a possible D gene (6 bases). V shed 4 bases and J shed 1 base, with 9 bases lying between them. CDR1 and CDR2 (germline): SGHVS, FNYEAQ. The CDR3 consists of 14 residues. The CDR3 region has the DNA TGTGCCAGCAGCTCAGGGGATGGCACAGATACGCAGTATTTT. Protein product: CASSSGDGTDTQYF.

The J gene is TRBJ2-4, the V gene TRBV18; tentative D call: TRBD2 (5 bases). The J call is uncertain, as TRBJ2-7 better fits the DNA end. Germline CDR1 KGHSH, CDR2 LQKENI. CDR3 length equals 13 residues. In DNA, the CDR3 is TGTGCCAGCTCCCCGGGATCCACCCTCGAGCAGTACTTC. It translates to CASSPGSTLEQYF.

In the case of this clonotype: A read error may be the cause here, since a much bigger clone is one base away. The chain links TRBV6-2 or TRBV6-3 to TRBJ2-5; the D gene is possibly TRBD1 (5 bases). Judging by the DNA end, TRBJ2-7 fits better; the J call may be wrong. This CDR3 has 15 amino acids. Germline CDR1 reads MNHEY; CDR2 reads SVGEGT. The CDR3 nucleotides read TGTGCCAGCAGTCCCTTCAGGGAAGGCCACTACGAGCAGTACTTC. This encodes CASSPFREGHYEQYF.

The chain joins TRBV15 to TRBJ2-5; weak D call: TRBD1 (6 bases). V lost 1 base and J lost 3, with 9 bases in between. CDR1 LNHNV and CDR2 YYDKDF come from the germline V gene (reference sequence). The length of the CDR3 is 14 residues. CDR3 sequence: CATSRGTEKETQYF. The DNA of the CDR3 is TGTGCCACCAGCAGAGGGACAGAGAAAGAGACCCAGTACTTC.

This clonotype was picked up many times. The chain has TRBV29-1 and TRBJ2-7; 9 nucleotides line up with TRBD2. Trimming removed 6 bases from V and 2 bases from J; junction bases left unmatched: 11. The length of the CDR3 is 15 residues. CDR1 and CDR2 from the germline V gene are SQVTM and ANQGSEA. The CDR3 region is CSVESLAGLTYEQYF. The CDR3 nucleotides read TGCAGCGTGGAATCACTAGCGGGCCTTACCTACGAGCAGTACTTC.

The table lists this clonotype with a few counts. This chain links TRBV24-1 with TRBJ2-1; D unclear. The CDR3 runs 14 residues. The V gene's germline CDR1 is KGHDR and CDR2 SFDVKD. The V and J ends lost 6 bases and 0 bases respectively, with 8 bases between them. CDR3: CATSIRSSYNEQFF. In DNA form, the CDR3 reads TGTGCCACCAGTATTCGGTCCTCCTACAATGAGCAGTTCTTC.

The genes are TRBV4-3 and TRBJ2-1, with 9 bases fitting TRBD1. CDR1 and CDR2 from the germline V gene are LGHNA and YSLEER. V lost 1 base, J lost 7 bases, and 8 bases stayed unmatched. The CDR3 consists of 16 residues. The CDR3 protein is CASSQGTGVKKNEQFF. The CDR3 bases are TGCGCCAGCAGCCAAGGGACAGGGGTAAAGAAGAATGAGCAGTTCTTC.

The chain uses TRBV9 and TRBJ1-2, with D unresolved. Trimming shortened V by 2 bases and J by 4 bases, and 6 bases separated the two germline ends. The CDR3 is 12 residues long. CDR1 is SGDLS, CDR2 YYNGEE, per germline. For the CDR3, the DNA is TGTGCCAGCAGCGTTGGCCTCTATGGCTACACCTTC. Its translation: CASSVGLYGYTF.

This chain links TRBV28 with TRBJ2-7, with D perhaps matching TRBD2 (5 bases). Deletions cut 7 bases from V and 2 bases from J, with 15 bases between. The CDR3 length is 14 residues. Germline assignment: CDR1 MDHEN and CDR2 SYDVKM. CDR3 in DNA: TGTGCCAGCAAGGACTCCTGGCTCCCCTACGAGCAGTACTTC. Translated, it gives CASKDSWLPYEQYF.

In this sample, this clonotype turned up many times. The V and J genes are TRBV7-2 and TRBJ1-1; D is unresolved. Trimming removed 1 base from V and 1 base from J, with 13 bases in between. Germline V gene data show CDR1 as SGHTA and CDR2 as FQGNSA. The CDR3 has 16 residues. The CDR3 sequence: CASSLDVRFGNTEAFF. In nucleotides, the CDR3 is TGTGCCAGCAGCTTAGACGTTAGGTTTGGGAACACTGAAGCTTTCTTT.

This clonotype appeared once. Germline and junction disagree at one end, which may indicate a read error. The chain recombines TRBV7-2 with TRBJ2-1; 13 bases map to TRBD2. The CDR3 has 18 residues. CDR1 and CDR2 from the germline V gene are SGHTA and FQGNSA. Here the CDR3 reads CASSSRTSGGSPYNEQFF. The DNA of the CDR3 is TGCGCCAGCAGCTCAAGGACTAGCGGGGGCTCTCCCTACAATGAGCAGTTCTTC.

This clonotype was seen a handful of times. The chain employs TRBV20-1 and TRBJ2-5; no reliable D call. V was trimmed by 5 bases and J by 2 bases, leaving 18 bases between them. This CDR3 comprises 15 residues. Germline V CDR1 and CDR2: DFQATT, SNEGSKA (reference sequence). CDR3 sequence (DNA): TGCAGTGCTTTCCAATTTGGGTCAGCTCAAGAGACCCAGTACTTC. The encoded protein is CSAFQFGSAQETQYF.

This clonotype was counted only a few times. This rearrangement joins TRBV7-9 to TRBJ2-5; possibly TRBD1 or TRBD2 for D (5 bases each). The CDR3 contains 13 residues. Germline CDR1 reads SEHNR; CDR2 reads FQNEAQ (reference sequence). Trimming pared 8 bases from V and 5 bases from J, leaving 15 bases between. CDR3: CASPQSEGETQYF. In DNA form, the CDR3 reads TGTGCCAGCCCTCAGTCCGAGGGGGAGACCCAGTACTTC.

This chain connects TRBV11-2 to TRBJ1-2, with 7 bases matching TRBD1. Losses at the gene ends were 7 bases for V and 8 bases for J; bases not matched to a gene: 10. The CDR3 is 13 residues long. Germline V gene lookup returns CDR1 SGHAT and CDR2 FQNNGV. The CDR3 DNA reads as TGTGCCAGCACCTCGAACAGGGGTGAGGGCTACACCTTC. This encodes CASTSNRGEGYTF.

V is TRBV7-2 and J is TRBJ1-5; TRBD1 agrees at 8 bases. Per germline, CDR1 SGHTA and CDR2 FQGNSA. The CDR3 contains 15 residues. The V and J ends lost 5 bases and 1 base, in that order; junction bases with no gene match: 4. The CDR3 bases are TGTGCCAGCAGCATCAGGACAGGGAGCAATCAGCCCCAGCATTTT. As protein: CASSIRTGSNQPQHF.

The genes are TRBV11-2 and TRBJ2-4, with 7 bases that match TRBD1. With the DNA end fitting TRBJ2-7 better, the J assignment may be wrong. CDR1 is SGHAT, CDR2 FQNNGV, per germline. The CDR3 spans 15 residues. The CDR3 nucleotides are TGTGCCAGCAGCTTGGCACCAGGGACAGCATACGAGCAGTACTTC. Translating gives CASSLAPGTAYEQYF.

The chain couples TRBV27 to TRBJ2-7, with TRBD1 as a possible D gene (6 bases). Germline V gives CDR1 MNHEY, CDR2 SMNVEV (reference sequence). Trimming took 5 bases from V and 2 from J, leaving 13 bases between them. CDR3 size: 14 residues. In nucleotides, the CDR3 is TGTGCCAGCAGTGCCAGGGGCTTCCCCTACGAGCAGTACTTC. Protein sequence: CASSARGFPYEQYF.

This clonotype occurred a few times. The gene calls are TRBV7-8 and TRBJ1-2; D gene ambiguous. V was shortened by 5 bases and J by 3 bases, with 16 bases between the two germline ends. Germline V lookup: CDR1 SGHVS, CDR2 FQNEAQ. The CDR3 covers 15 residues. CDR3 residues: CASSPTEAYDYGYTF. The CDR3 region has the DNA TGTGCCAGCAGCCCAACAGAGGCTTACGACTATGGCTACACCTTC.

V and J are TRBV5-1 and TRBJ2-5; weak D call: TRBD2 (5 bases). The ends were cut back, 1 base at V and 5 bases at J, with 12 bases in the middle. Germline CDR1 and CDR2: SGHRS and YFSETQ. The CDR3 sequence is 14 residues long. In DNA form, the CDR3 reads TGCGCCAGCAGCTTGCCCGCTAGCACGGAGACCCAGTACTTC. Residues: CASSLPASTETQYF.

The rearrangement links TRBV7-2 to TRBJ2-5; D is uncertain. V lost 3 bases and J 0 bases, leaving 8 bases between the germline ends. Germline V lookup: CDR1 SGHTA, CDR2 FQGNSA. The CDR3 consists of 14 residues. CDR3 in amino acids: CASSLLADQETQYF. CDR3 bases: TGTGCCAGCAGCTTGCTGGCAGACCAAGAGACCCAGTACTTC.

This chain uses TRBV9 with TRBJ2-7; D call uncertain. V lost 0 bases, J lost 4 bases, and 8 bases lay in between. The CDR3 covers 13 residues. CDR1 SGDLS and CDR2 YYNGEE come from the germline V gene. The CDR3 reads CASSVGLMYEQYF. The CDR3 region has the DNA TGTGCCAGCAGCGTAGGGCTGATGTACGAGCAGTACTTC.

The chain carries TRBV4-3 and TRBJ2-5; a weak D match, TRBD2 (7 bases). Trimming removed 0 bases at V and 11 bases at J, with 19 bases between. This CDR3 has 15 residues. CDR1 and CDR2 from the germline V gene are LGHNA and YSLEER. The CDR3 sequence is CASSQDPGGAGEQYF. The CDR3 DNA sequence: TGCGCCAGCAGCCAAGATCCTGGGGGGGCGGGGGAGCAGTACTTC.

This clonotype was detected ten times or more. This rearrangement joins TRBV7-2 to TRBJ2-5; 7 bases map to TRBD1. The germline CDR1 and CDR2 sequences are SGHTA and FQGNSA. Trimming at V came to 5 bases and at J to 5 bases, leaving 11 bases not matched to a gene. CDR3 length: 15 residues. CDR3 loop: CASSPRGPGLETQYF. For the CDR3, the DNA is TGTGCCAGCAGCCCAAGGGGGCCAGGGTTGGAGACCCAGTACTTC.

This chain links TRBV28 with TRBJ2-7, with D perhaps matching TRBD1 (6 bases). CDR3 size: 16 residues. Germline V CDR1 and CDR2: MDHEN, SYDVKM. Trimming cost V 3 bases and J 6 bases, with 21 bases left between them. CDR3 sequence: CASSFSGTSSLSEQYF. CDR3 in DNA: TGTGCCAGCAGTTTTTCCGGGACATCATCCCTCAGCGAGCAGTACTTC.

This clonotype was seen many times. This sequence joins TRBV6-2 or TRBV6-3 and TRBJ1-2; D may be TRBD1 (5 bases). The CDR3 extends over 14 amino acids. Germline CDR1 and CDR2: MNHEY and SVGEGT. The V end lost 6 bases, the J end lost 4 bases, and 15 bases lay between the germline ends. DNA of the CDR3: TGTGCCAGCAGGTCAACCAGGGACGGCTATGGCTACACCTTC. Its translation is CASRSTRDGYGYTF.